This TCR beta chain appears in the sequencing data of a study of PD-L1 blockade in urothelial cancer. Looking at the study overall: Bladder-origin urothelial cancer in males described about 90% of the 29 patients. Blood drawn 3 weeks (second dose) and 6 weeks after treatment start was analyzed.

Germline values: CDR1 SEHNR, CDR2 FQNEAQ (reference sequence). V shed 3 bases, J shed 3 bases, and the junction held 1 base outside the gene matches. The CDR3 totals 13 residues. Assay used: immunoSEQ multiplex PCR; TCRdb lists only in-frame clones, some missing. The sample has 80,000 to 130,000 clones, 90% to 95% seen once. The rearrangement links TRBV7-9 to TRBJ1-1; TRBD1 matches at 7 bases. The source is a woman older than 75 with urothelial cancer. Sequenced material: PBMCs, taken around atezolizumab (anti-PD-L1) treatment. CDR3 protein: CASSFQGDTEAFF. CDR3 in DNA: TGTGCCAGCAGCTTCCAGGGGGACACTGAAGCTTTCTTT.